The present entry profiles one TCR beta chain with its context. The V gene lost 2 bases and the J gene lost 7 bases, with 9 bases spanning the gap. The CDR3 is 12 residues long. Per germline, CDR1 SGHRS and CDR2 YFSETQ. This specimen belongs to a study of T cell changes during pregnancy in multiple sclerosis. Some clones are missing from TCRdb's copy, which holds only in-frame ones; the method was immunoSEQ multiplex PCR. The sample has over 80,000 clones; 93% are singletons. The receptor was derived from a female donor in good health, enrolled as a control in a pregnancy study. The chain couples TRBV5-1 to TRBJ1-2; D is possibly TRBD1 (5 bases). Sequences were derived from peripheral blood, sampled in the third trimester of pregnancy. CDR3 sequence (DNA): TGCGCCAGCAGCTTTCAGGGAGGTGGCTACACCTTC. This translates into CASSFQGGGYTF.